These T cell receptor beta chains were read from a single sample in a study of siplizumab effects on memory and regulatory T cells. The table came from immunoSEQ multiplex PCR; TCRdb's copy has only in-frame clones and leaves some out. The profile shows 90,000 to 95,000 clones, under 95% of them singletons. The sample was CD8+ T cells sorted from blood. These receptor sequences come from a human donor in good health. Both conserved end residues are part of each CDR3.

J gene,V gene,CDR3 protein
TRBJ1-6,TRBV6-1,CASSEHDSYNSPLHF
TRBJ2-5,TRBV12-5,CASGPGTGASRETQYF
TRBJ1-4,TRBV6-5,CASSYGWEDEKLFF
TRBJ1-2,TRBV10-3,CAISESGGTRGYTF
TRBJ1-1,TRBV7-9,CASSTARGTEAFF
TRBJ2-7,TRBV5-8,CASSFGTYEQYF
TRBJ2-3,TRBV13,CASSSGGSRVTQYF
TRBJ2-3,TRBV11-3,CASSYAGGLDTQYF
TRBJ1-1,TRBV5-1,CASSYTDTNTEAFF
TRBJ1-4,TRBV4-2,CASSQENGDRNEKLFF
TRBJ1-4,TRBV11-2,CASSSGFSGEKLFF
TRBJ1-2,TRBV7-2,CASSPGARVSIHYGYTF
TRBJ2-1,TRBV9,CASSVGTGRNSYNEQFF
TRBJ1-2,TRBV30,CAWSPDRNYGYTF
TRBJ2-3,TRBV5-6,CASSWGGNTDTQYF
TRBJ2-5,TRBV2,CASRGLNETQYF
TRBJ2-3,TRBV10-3,CAISDPVGGGASDTQYF
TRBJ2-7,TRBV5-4,CASSTTDYEQYF
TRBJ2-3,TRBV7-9,CASSLPQREGPDTQYF
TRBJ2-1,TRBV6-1,CASSDLAGNNEQFF
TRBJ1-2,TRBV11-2,CASSFGTGGGYTF
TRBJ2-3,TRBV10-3,CAINRALTDTQYF
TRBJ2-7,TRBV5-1,CASRLDPVTYEQYF
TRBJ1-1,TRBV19,CASSIAHGWEANTEAFF
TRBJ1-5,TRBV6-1,CASRTGNNQPQHF
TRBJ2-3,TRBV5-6,CASSIRDRGRLDTQYF
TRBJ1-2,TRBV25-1,CASATGDGYTF
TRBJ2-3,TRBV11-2,CASSSPGGPPTDTQYF
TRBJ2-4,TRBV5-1,CASSTGTSGFGNIQYF